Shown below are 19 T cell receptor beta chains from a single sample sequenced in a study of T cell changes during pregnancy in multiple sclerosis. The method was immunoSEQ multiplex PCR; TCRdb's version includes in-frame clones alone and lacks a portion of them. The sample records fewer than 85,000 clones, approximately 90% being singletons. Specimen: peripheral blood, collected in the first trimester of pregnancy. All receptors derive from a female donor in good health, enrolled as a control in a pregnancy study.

CDR3 sequence (DNA): TGTGCCAGCAGTCTAGCGGGGGAGGCAGATACGCAGTATTTT. This encodes CASSLAGEADTQYF. This chain joins TRBV7-8 and TRBJ2-3; the match to TRBD2 covers 10 bases. With 6 bases clipped from V and 4 bases from J, the junction kept 4 bases outside the gene matches. This CDR3 has 14 residues. The V gene's germline CDR1 is SGHVS and CDR2 FQNEAQ.

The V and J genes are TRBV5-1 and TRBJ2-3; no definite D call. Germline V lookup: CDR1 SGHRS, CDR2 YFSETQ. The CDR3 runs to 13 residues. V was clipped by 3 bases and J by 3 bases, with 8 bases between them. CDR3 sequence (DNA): TGCGCCAGCAGCTCCAGGATTACAGATACGCAGTATTTT. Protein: CASSSRITDTQYF.

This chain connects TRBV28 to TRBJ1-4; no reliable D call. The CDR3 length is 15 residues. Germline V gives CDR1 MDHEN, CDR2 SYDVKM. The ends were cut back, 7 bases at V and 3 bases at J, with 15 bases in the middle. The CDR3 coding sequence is TGTGCCAGCAACAACGCGGGCCAGTCTAATGAAAAACTGTTTTTT. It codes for CASNNAGQSNEKLFF.

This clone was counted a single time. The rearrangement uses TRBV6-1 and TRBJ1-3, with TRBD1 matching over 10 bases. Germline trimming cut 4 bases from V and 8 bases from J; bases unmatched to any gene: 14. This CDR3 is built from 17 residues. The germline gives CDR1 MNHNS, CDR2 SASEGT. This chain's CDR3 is CASSALWTGGEKDTIYF. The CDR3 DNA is TGTGCCAGCAGTGCTTTATGGACAGGGGGTGAGAAGGACACCATATATTTT.

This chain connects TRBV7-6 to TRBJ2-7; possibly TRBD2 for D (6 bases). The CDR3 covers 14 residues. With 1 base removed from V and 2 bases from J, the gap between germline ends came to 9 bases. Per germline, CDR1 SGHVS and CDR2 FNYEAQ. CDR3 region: CASSLGGGTYEQYF. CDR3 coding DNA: TGTGCCAGCAGCTTAGGAGGCGGGACCTACGAGCAGTACTTC.

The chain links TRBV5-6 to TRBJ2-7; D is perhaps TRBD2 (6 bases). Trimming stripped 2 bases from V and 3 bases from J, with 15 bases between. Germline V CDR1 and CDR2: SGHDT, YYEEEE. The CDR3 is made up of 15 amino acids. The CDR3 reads CASSFGGTGLYEQYF. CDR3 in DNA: TGTGCCAGCAGCTTCGGTGGGACTGGCCTCTACGAGCAGTACTTC. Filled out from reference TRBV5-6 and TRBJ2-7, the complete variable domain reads DAGVTQSPTHLIKTRGQQVTLRCSPKSGHDTVSWYQQALGQGPQFIFQYYEEEERQRGNFPDRFSGHQFPNYSSELNVNALLLGDSALYLCASSFGGTGLYEQYFGPGTRLTVT.

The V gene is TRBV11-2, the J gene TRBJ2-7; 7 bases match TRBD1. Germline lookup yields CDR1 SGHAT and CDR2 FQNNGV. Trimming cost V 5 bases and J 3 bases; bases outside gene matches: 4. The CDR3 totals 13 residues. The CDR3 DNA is TGTGCCAGCAGCCCTTGGGACAGCTACGAGCAGTACTTC. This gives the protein CASSPWDSYEQYF.

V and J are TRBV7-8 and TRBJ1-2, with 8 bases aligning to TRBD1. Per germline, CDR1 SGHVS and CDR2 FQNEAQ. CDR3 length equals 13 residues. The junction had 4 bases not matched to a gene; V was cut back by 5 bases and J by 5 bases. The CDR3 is CASSPNRGYGYTF. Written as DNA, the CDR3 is TGTGCCAGCAGCCCGAACAGGGGGTATGGCTACACCTTC. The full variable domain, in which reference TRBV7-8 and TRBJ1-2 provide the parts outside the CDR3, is GAGVSQSPRYKVAKRGQDVALRCDPISGHVSLFWYQQALGQGPEFLTYFQNEAQLDKSGLPSDRFFAERPEGSVSTLKIQRTQQEDSAVYLCASSPNRGYGYTFGSGTRLTVV.

CDR3 region: CASGAEDRGQETQYF. As DNA, the CDR3 is TGTGCCTCTGGGGCGGAGGACAGGGGGCAGGAGACCCAGTACTTC. The V call is TRBV10-3, the J call TRBJ2-5; 11 bases map to TRBD1. The CDR3 covers 15 residues. V dropped 11 bases and J dropped 5; count of bases not matched to a gene: 13. Per germline, CDR1 ENHRY and CDR2 SYGVKD.

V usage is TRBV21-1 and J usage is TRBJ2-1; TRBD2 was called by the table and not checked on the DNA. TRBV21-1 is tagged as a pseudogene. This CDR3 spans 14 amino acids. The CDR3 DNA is TGTGCCAGCAGCAACCGGACTAGCGACAATGAGCAGTTCTTC. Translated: CASSNRTSDNEQFF.

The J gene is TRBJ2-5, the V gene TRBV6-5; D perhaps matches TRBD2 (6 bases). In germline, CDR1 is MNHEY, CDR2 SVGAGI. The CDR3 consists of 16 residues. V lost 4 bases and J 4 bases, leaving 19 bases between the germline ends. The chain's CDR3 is CASSLSPPLAIETQYF. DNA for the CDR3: TGTGCCAGCAGTTTAAGCCCGCCCCTAGCGATAGAGACCCAGTACTTC.

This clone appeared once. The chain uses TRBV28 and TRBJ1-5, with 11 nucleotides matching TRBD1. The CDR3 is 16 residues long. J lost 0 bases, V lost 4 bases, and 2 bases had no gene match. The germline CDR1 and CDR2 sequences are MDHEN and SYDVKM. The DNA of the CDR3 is TGTGCCAGCAGTTGGGACAGGGGGTTTAGCAATCAGCCCCAGCATTTT. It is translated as CASSWDRGFSNQPQHF.

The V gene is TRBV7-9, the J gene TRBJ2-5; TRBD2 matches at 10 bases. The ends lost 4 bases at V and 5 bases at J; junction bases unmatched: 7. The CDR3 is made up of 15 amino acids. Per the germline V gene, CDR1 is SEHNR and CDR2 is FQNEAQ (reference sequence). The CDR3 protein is CASSSSSGSGETQYF. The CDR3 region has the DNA TGTGCCAGCAGCTCCTCTAGCGGGAGTGGGGAGACCCAGTACTTC.

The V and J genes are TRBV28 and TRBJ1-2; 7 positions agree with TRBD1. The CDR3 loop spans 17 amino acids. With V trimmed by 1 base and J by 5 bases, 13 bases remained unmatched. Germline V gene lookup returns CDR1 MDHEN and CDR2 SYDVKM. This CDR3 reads CASSLYHRGQSSYGYTF. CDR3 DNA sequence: TGTGCCAGCAGTTTATACCACAGGGGCCAATCCTCATATGGCTACACCTTC.

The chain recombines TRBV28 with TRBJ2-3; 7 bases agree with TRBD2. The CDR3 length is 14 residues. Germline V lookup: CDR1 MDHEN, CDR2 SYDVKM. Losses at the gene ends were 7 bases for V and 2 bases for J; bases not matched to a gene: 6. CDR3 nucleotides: TGTGCCAGCAATGAGCGGGGCAACACAGATACGCAGTATTTT. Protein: CASNERGNTDTQYF.

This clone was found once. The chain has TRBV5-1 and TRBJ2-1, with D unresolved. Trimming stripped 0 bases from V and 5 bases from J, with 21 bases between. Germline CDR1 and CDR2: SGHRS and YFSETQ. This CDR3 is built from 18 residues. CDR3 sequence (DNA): TGCGCCAGCAGCTTGGTAGGTAGCCGGAACTCCTTCGACAATGAGCAGTTCTTC. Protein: CASSLVGSRNSFDNEQFF.

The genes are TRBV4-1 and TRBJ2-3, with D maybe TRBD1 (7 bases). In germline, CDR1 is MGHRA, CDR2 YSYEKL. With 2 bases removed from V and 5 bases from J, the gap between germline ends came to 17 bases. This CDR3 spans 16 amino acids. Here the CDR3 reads CASSQQGGTLGDTQYF. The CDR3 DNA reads TGCGCCAGCAGCCAACAGGGGGGCACCTTAGGAGATACGCAGTATTTT.

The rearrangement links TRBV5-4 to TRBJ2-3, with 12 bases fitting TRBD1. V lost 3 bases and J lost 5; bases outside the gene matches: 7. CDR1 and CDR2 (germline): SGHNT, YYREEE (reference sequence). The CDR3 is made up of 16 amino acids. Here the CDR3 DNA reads TGTGCCAGCAGCTCCGGGACAGGGGGCGAAATAGATACGCAGTATTTT. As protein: CASSSGTGGEIDTQYF.

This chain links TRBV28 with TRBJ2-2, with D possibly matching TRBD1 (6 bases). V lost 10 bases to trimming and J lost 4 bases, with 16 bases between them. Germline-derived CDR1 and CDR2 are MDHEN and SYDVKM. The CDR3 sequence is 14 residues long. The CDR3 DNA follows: TGTGCCACCATGGGGGCTACCAGCACCGGGGAGCTGTTTTTT. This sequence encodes CATMGATSTGELFF.